This T cell receptor beta chain was profiled in a study of T cell responses to AZD1222 COVID-19 vaccine. TCRdb keeps only in-frame clones here, not all; method: immunoSEQ multiplex PCR. Of 130,000 to 150,000 clones listed, about 92% are singletons. As regards this clone: Its antigen is not identified.

The CDR3 sequence is 15 residues long. Trimming at V came to 4 bases and at J to 6 bases, leaving 9 bases not matched to a gene. Germline CDR1 is SGHAT and CDR2 is FQNNGV. Study results and caveats: Regions 160-218 and 743-854 held dominance among vaccine-associated CD4 TCRs, which spanned spike.

Sequencing used peripheral blood, obtained 28 days after the second AZD1222 dose. V is TRBV11-2 and J is TRBJ2-3; 8 bases fit TRBD2. The clonotype was recovered from an adult who received the AZD1222 COVID-19 vaccine. CDR3 amino acids: CASSSGLAEGDTQYF. The CDR3 DNA reads TGTGCCAGCAGCTCCGGACTAGCTGAGGGGGATACGCAGTATTTT. Full variable domain (missing parts from reference TRBV11-2 and TRBJ2-3): EAGVAQSPRYKIIEKRQSVAFWCNPISGHATLYWYQQILGQGPKLLIQFQNNGVVDDSQLPKDRFSAERLKGVDSTLKIQPAKLEDSAVYLCASSSGLAEGDTQYFGPGTRLTVL.